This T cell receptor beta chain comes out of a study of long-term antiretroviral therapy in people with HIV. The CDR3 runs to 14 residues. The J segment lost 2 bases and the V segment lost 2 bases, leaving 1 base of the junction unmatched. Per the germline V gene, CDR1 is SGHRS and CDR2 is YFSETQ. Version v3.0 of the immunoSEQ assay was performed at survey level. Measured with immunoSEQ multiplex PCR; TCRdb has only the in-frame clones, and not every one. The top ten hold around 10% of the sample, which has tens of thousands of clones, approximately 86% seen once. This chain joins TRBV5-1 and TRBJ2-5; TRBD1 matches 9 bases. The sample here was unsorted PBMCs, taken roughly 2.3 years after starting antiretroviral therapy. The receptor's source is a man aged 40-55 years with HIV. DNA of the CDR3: TGCGCCAGCAGCTTTGGACAGGGGCAAGAGACCCAGTACTTC. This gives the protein CASSFGQGQETQYF.